The 25 T cell receptor beta chains reported below all come from one sample, sequenced in a study of cytomegalovirus exposure and HLA in healthy donors. Produced via immunoSEQ multiplex PCR; TCRdb's table is partial and in-frame only. Here the sample spans about 68,000 clones, 91% being singletons. The specimen was PBMCs. The receptors come from a man between 18 and 35 years old in good health and CMV-seronegative.

The chain recombines TRBV4-3 with TRBJ1-1, with no clear D. CDR1 LGHNA and CDR2 YSLEER come from the germline V gene. This CDR3 is built from 15 residues. Trimming removed 1 base at V and 4 bases at J, with 13 bases between. The CDR3 DNA sequence: TGCGCCAGCAGCCAAGTGTACTTCTCGGGCACTGAAGCTTTCTTT. As protein: CASSQVYFSGTEAFF.

For the CDR3, the DNA is TGTGCCAGCAGTTCGGAGACAGGACGGTCCTACAATGAGCAGTTCTTC. Translating it yields CASSSETGRSYNEQFF. The genes are TRBV27 and TRBJ2-1; maybe TRBD1 (6 bases). There are 16 residues in the CDR3. The V and J ends lost 4 bases and 1 base respectively, with 14 bases between them. Germline V gene data show CDR1 as MNHEY and CDR2 as SMNVEV (reference sequence).

The rearrangement joins TRBV5-6 to TRBJ2-7, with 8 bases aligning to TRBD1. Trimming cost V 0 bases and J 5 bases; bases outside gene matches: 7. The CDR3 has 15 residues. From germline, CDR1 is SGHDT and CDR2 YYEEEE. The CDR3 nucleotides read TGTGCCAGCAGCTTGGTTGGACAGGGACCCGACGAGCAGTACTTC. This gives the protein CASSLVGQGPDEQYF. Based on the CDR3 plus reference TRBV5-6 and TRBJ2-7, the full variable domain is DAGVTQSPTHLIKTRGQQVTLRCSPKSGHDTVSWYQQALGQGPQFIFQYYEEEERQRGNFPDRFSGHQFPNYSSELNVNALLLGDSALYLCASSLVGQGPDEQYFGPGTRLTVT.

This chain uses TRBV18 with TRBJ2-5; a possible D gene is TRBD1 (6 bases). This CDR3 has 14 residues. V was trimmed by 0 bases and J by 2 bases, leaving 7 bases between them. Germline V gives CDR1 KGHSH, CDR2 LQKENI. The CDR3 here is CASSPPDRQETQYF. The CDR3 DNA is TGTGCCAGCTCACCACCGGACAGACAAGAGACCCAGTACTTC.

V and J are TRBV29-1 and TRBJ1-3; D is unclear. Trimming took off 7 bases at V and 0 bases at J, with 10 bases between the two ends. In germline, CDR1 is SQVTM, CDR2 ANQGSEA. There are 13 residues in the CDR3. The CDR3 nucleotides are TGCAGCGCCGTACACCACTCTGGAAACACCATATATTTT. Protein product: CSAVHHSGNTIYF.

The chain uses TRBV28 and TRBJ2-2; the match to TRBD1 covers 8 bases. Germline lookup yields CDR1 MDHEN and CDR2 SYDVKM. With V trimmed by 6 bases and J by 4 bases, 7 bases remained unmatched. The CDR3 loop spans 15 amino acids. The CDR3 spells CASSSDRATTGELFF. CDR3 coding DNA: TGTGCCAGCAGCTCGGACAGGGCGACCACCGGGGAGCTGTTTTTT.

This chain connects TRBV6-1 to TRBJ2-5, with D possibly matching TRBD1 (6 bases). CDR1 is MNHNS, CDR2 SASEGT, per germline. Between the trimmed V and J ends, which lost 3 bases and 2 bases, there was a span of 10 bases. There are 14 residues in the CDR3. As DNA, the CDR3 is TGTGCCAGCAGTGAGGGGACAATTCAAGAGACCCAGTACTTC. Amino acid sequence: CASSEGTIQETQYF.

The chain is built from TRBV19 and TRBJ1-5; TRBD1 is a possible D gene (6 bases). CDR1 LNHDA and CDR2 SQIVND come from the germline V gene (reference sequence). The CDR3 runs to 17 residues. Trimming removed 7 bases from V and 2 bases from J, with 21 bases in between. The CDR3 sequence is CASTRGRGGAGNQPQHF. CDR3 DNA sequence: TGTGCCAGTACCCGCGGGAGGGGGGGCGCGGGCAATCAGCCCCAGCATTTT.

V and J are TRBV2 and TRBJ1-5; D perhaps matches TRBD1 (5 bases). The CDR3 consists of 15 residues. Deletions cut 7 bases from V and 2 bases from J, with 15 bases between. Looked up from germline, CDR1 is SNHLY and CDR2 is FYNNEI. CDR3 region: CASTFFDSRNQPQHF. The DNA for the CDR3 is TGTGCCAGCACTTTCTTTGACAGTCGCAATCAGCCCCAGCATTTT. The full variable domain, its missing parts supplied by reference TRBV2 and TRBJ1-5, is EPEVTQTPSHQVTQMGQEVILRCVPISNHLYFYWYRQILGQKVEFLVSFYNNEISEKSEIFDDQFSVERPDGSNFTLKIRSTKLEDSAMYFCASTFFDSRNQPQHFGDGTRLSIL.

The V call is TRBV7-2, the J call TRBJ1-5, with 8 bases that match TRBD1. The CDR3 covers 16 residues. After removal of 4 bases from V and 4 bases from J, the junction contained 9 bases not matched to a gene. Germline loops: CDR1 SGHTA, CDR2 FQGNSA. CDR3 amino acids: CASSSRPGQANQPQHF. CDR3 nucleotide sequence: TGTGCCAGCAGCTCTCGGCCGGGACAGGCAAATCAGCCCCAGCATTTT.

The CDR3 DNA is TGCGCCAGCAGCTCTCGGGGGGGTGAAGATGACTATGGCTACACCTTC. Amino acids: CASSSRGGEDDYGYTF. The chain is built from TRBV4-3 and TRBJ1-2, with a possible D match to TRBD1 (5 bases). The V gene's germline CDR1 is LGHNA and CDR2 YSLEER. This CDR3 contains 16 residues. The ends were cut back, 5 bases at V and 3 bases at J, with 19 bases in the middle.

This clone was seen a single time. The V and J genes are TRBV6-1 and TRBJ1-4; 9 bases match TRBD1. This CDR3 contains 15 residues. Germline V CDR1 and CDR2: MNHNS, SASEGT. V shed 6 bases and J 4 bases; nucleotides not matched to a gene: 6. The DNA of the CDR3 is TGTGCCAGCAGACTGGACAGGGGTGGTAATGAAAAACTGTTTTTT. Translated: CASRLDRGGNEKLFF.

The chain links TRBV29-1 to TRBJ1-1, with D maybe TRBD1 (5 bases). The CDR3 runs 13 residues. Germline CDR1 SQVTM, CDR2 ANQGSEA. V was shortened by 4 bases and J by 5 bases, with 14 bases between the two germline ends. The CDR3 DNA follows: TGCAGCGTTGTGGAGGGGCCGGAGACTGAAGCTTTCTTT. This codes for CSVVEGPETEAFF.

This rearrangement joins TRBV7-2 to TRBJ2-6, with 10 bases identical to TRBD1. CDR1 and CDR2 (germline): SGHTA, FQGNSA. CDR3 length equals 16 residues. The junction had 5 bases not matched to a gene; V was cut back by 5 bases and J by 4 bases. CDR3 coding DNA: TGTGCCAGCAGCCCACGACAGGGGGCCGGGGCCAACGTCCTGACTTTC. Translated: CASSPRQGAGANVLTF. Full variable domain (rest looked up from reference TRBV7-2 and TRBJ2-6): GAGVSQSPSNKVTEKGKDVELRCDPISGHTALYWYRQSLGQGLEFLIYFQGNSAPDKSGLPSDRFSAERTGGSVSTLTIQRTQQEDSAVYLCASSPRQGAGANVLTFGAGSRLTVL.

The chain carries TRBV29-1 and TRBJ2-1; the D is unclear. Germline CDR1 and CDR2: SQVTM and ANQGSEA. Trimming removed 0 bases from V and 8 bases from J, with 14 bases in between. The CDR3 sequence is 14 residues long. The CDR3 loop reads CSVEDPEFADEQFF. The CDR3 nucleotides are TGCAGCGTTGAAGACCCCGAATTCGCAGATGAGCAGTTCTTC.

The rearrangement uses TRBV12-5 and TRBJ1-1; tentatively, D is TRBD1 (5 bases). The CDR3 extends over 13 amino acids. Per the germline V gene, CDR1 is LGHNT and CDR2 is FRNRAP. V was cut by 7 bases and J by 1 base, with 10 bases left in between. The CDR3 here is CASEAQGNTEAFF. DNA of the CDR3: TGTGCTAGTGAAGCCCAGGGGAACACTGAAGCTTTCTTT.

This chain connects TRBV6-5 to TRBJ2-7; 8 nucleotides match TRBD1. From germline, CDR1 is MNHEY and CDR2 SVGAGI. The CDR3 runs 15 residues. The junction had 9 bases not matched to a gene; V was cut back by 6 bases and J by 2 bases. This chain's CDR3 is CASSSIQGAPYEQYF. The CDR3 DNA follows: TGTGCCAGCAGCTCAATTCAGGGGGCCCCCTACGAGCAGTACTTC.

This chain joins TRBV27 and TRBJ2-7; 8 nucleotides line up with TRBD1. The germline V gene encodes CDR1 MNHEY and CDR2 SMNVEV (reference sequence). The trim removed 2 bases at V and 2 bases at J, leaving 5 bases unmatched. The CDR3 length is 15 residues. This CDR3 is CASSLRTGKTYEQYF. The DNA of the CDR3 is TGTGCCAGCAGTTTAAGGACAGGGAAGACCTACGAGCAGTACTTC.

V usage is TRBV6-5 and J usage is TRBJ1-4; a possible D gene is TRBD1 (5 bases). Germline V gene sequence: CDR1 MNHEY, CDR2 SVGAGI. This CDR3 is 13 amino acids long. V was trimmed by 11 bases and J by 4 bases, leaving 14 bases between them. The CDR3 here is CASRGGVNEKLFF. The CDR3, as DNA: TGTGCCTCGAGGGGAGGTGTTAATGAAAAACTGTTTTTT.

The J gene is TRBJ1-1, the V gene TRBV6-1; D might be TRBD1 (5 bases). Trimming removed 3 bases from V and 3 bases from J, with 20 bases in between. The CDR3 loop spans 17 amino acids. Germline V gene sequence: CDR1 MNHNS, CDR2 SASEGT. The CDR3 region is CASSEKSVGAVYTEAFF. The CDR3 bases are TGTGCCAGCAGTGAGAAGTCTGTAGGGGCGGTGTACACTGAAGCTTTCTTT.

The chain has TRBV7-6 and TRBJ2-5; TRBD2 matches at 9 bases. Germline V gene sequence: CDR1 SGHVS, CDR2 FNYEAQ. V shed 6 bases and J 2 bases; nucleotides not matched to a gene: 10. The CDR3 is 16 amino acids. CDR3 residues: CASSGSGSAPQETQYF. The CDR3 nucleotides are TGTGCCAGCAGTGGTAGCGGGAGTGCCCCTCAAGAGACCCAGTACTTC. Looking up the rest from reference TRBV7-6 and TRBJ2-5 gives the full variable domain: GAGVSQSPRYKVTKRGQDVALRCDPISGHVSLYWYRQALGQGPEFLTYFNYEAQQDKSGLPNDRFSAERPEGSISTLTIQRTEQRDSAMYRCASSGSGSAPQETQYFGPGTRLLVL.

J is TRBJ1-2 and V is TRBV5-1, with TRBD1 matching over 10 bases. Per germline, CDR1 SGHRS and CDR2 YFSETQ. The CDR3 covers 15 residues. The V segment lost 4 bases and the J segment 4 bases; nucleotides outside the gene matches: 7. DNA for the CDR3: TGCGCCAGCAGCCCTGCGGGACAGGGGTTCTATGGCTACACCTTC. Residues: CASSPAGQGFYGYTF.

The chain recombines TRBV27 with TRBJ2-7, with TRBD1 identical over 10 bases. Germline V lookup: CDR1 MNHEY, CDR2 SMNVEV (reference sequence). The junction had 10 bases not matched to a gene; V was cut back by 7 bases and J by 4 bases. The CDR3 has 15 amino acids. The CDR3 DNA reads as TGTGCCAGCACCTTGTACCGGGACAGGGGTTACGAGCAGTACTTC. Amino acid sequence: CASTLYRDRGYEQYF.

The chain joins TRBV18 to TRBJ1-2, with 7 bases identical to TRBD1. V lost 3 bases to trimming and J lost 0 bases; unmatched junction nucleotides: 7. Germline CDR1 reads KGHSH; CDR2 reads LQKENI. CDR3 size: 16 residues. In nucleotides, the CDR3 is TGTGCCAGCTCACCTGCGGGACAGATAGCTAACTATGGCTACACCTTC. Residues: CASSPAGQIANYGYTF.

The CDR3 coding sequence is TGTGCCAGCAGCGCCGGGACAGGGCTGGCCTACGAGCAGTACTTC. Encoded protein: CASSAGTGLAYEQYF. V usage is TRBV9 and J usage is TRBJ2-7; 9 nucleotides line up with TRBD1. After removal of 3 bases from V and 2 bases from J, the junction contained 6 bases not matched to a gene. The CDR3 covers 15 residues. Germline-derived CDR1 and CDR2 are SGDLS and YYNGEE.